The 9 T cell receptor beta chains listed next were all sequenced from one sample in a study of T cell responses to AZD1222 COVID-19 vaccine. Profiled with immunoSEQ multiplex PCR; TCRdb holds only in-frame clones, not every one. The table records 100,000 to 150,000 clones, 85% of them present only once. This specimen consisted of peripheral blood, obtained 28 days after the second dose of the MenACWY control vaccine. Receptors were obtained from an adult who received the MenACWY meningococcal vaccine as a control.

The chain employs TRBV24-1 and TRBJ2-7, with 7 nucleotides matching TRBD1. J lost 0 bases, V lost 3 bases, and 7 bases had no gene match. This CDR3 spans 16 amino acids. The V gene's germline CDR1 is KGHDR and CDR2 SFDVKD. The chain's CDR3 is CATSDDREASSYEQYV. The CDR3 region has the DNA TGTGCCACCAGTGATGACAGGGAAGCGAGCTCCTACGAGCAGTACGTC.

The chain links TRBV19 to TRBJ1-1; unclear D gene. The V gene's germline CDR1 is LNHDA and CDR2 SQIVND (reference sequence). Trimming stripped 6 bases from V and 3 bases from J, with 11 bases between. The CDR3 is 13 amino acids. CDR3 in DNA: TGTGCCAGTAGGAGGGAAAGAGACACTGAAGCTTTCTTT. Protein: CASRRERDTEAFF.

V is TRBV6-5 and J is TRBJ2-3; D gene uncertain. The CDR3 length is 15 residues. Germline V lookup: CDR1 MNHEY, CDR2 SVGAGI. V was trimmed by 6 bases and J by 0 bases, leaving 13 bases between them. CDR3 in DNA: TGTGCCAGCAGCCGAAATACTCCTAGCACAGATACGCAGTATTTT. It specifies CASSRNTPSTDTQYF.

The table lists this clone with a few counts. This chain joins TRBV2 and TRBJ2-2; tentative D call: TRBD2 (6 bases). CDR1 is SNHLY and CDR2 is FYNNEI in the germline V gene. V lost 6 bases to trimming and J lost 1 base, with 12 bases between them. The CDR3 covers 15 residues. CDR3 loop: CASRKSSGNTGELFF. DNA for the CDR3: TGTGCCAGCAGGAAGAGTAGCGGGAACACCGGGGAGCTGTTTTTT.

This clone has a handful of counts. This chain joins TRBV7-9 and TRBJ1-5; D call uncertain. Germline CDR1 reads SEHNR; CDR2 reads FQNEAQ (reference sequence). The V gene lost 1 base and the J gene lost 0 bases, with 7 bases spanning the gap. The length of the CDR3 is 15 residues. CDR3: CASSLDDYSNQPQHF. For the CDR3, the DNA is TGTGCCAGCAGCTTAGATGACTATAGCAATCAGCCCCAGCATTTT.

The count of this clone is one. This sequence joins TRBV24-1 and TRBJ2-4; tentatively, D is TRBD1 or TRBD2 (6 bases each). V dropped 3 bases and J dropped 7 bases, with 18 bases sitting between them. Germline V gives CDR1 KGHDR, CDR2 SFDVKD. The CDR3 contains 16 residues. As DNA, the CDR3 is TGTGCCACCAGTGATACTCCTCAAAAAGGGGGGAACATTCAGTACTTC. Amino acid sequence: CATSDTPQKGGNIQYF.

This clone was seen a handful of times. This chain connects TRBV5-6 to TRBJ1-5; D is perhaps TRBD1 (5 bases). The CDR3 spans 16 residues. Trimming shortened V by 3 bases and J by 1 base, and 14 bases separated the two germline ends. The germline CDR1 and CDR2 sequences are SGHDT and YYEEEE. The CDR3 sequence is CASSSLGGPSNQPQHF. The CDR3 DNA reads as TGTGCCAGCAGCTCCCTCGGGGGTCCAAGCAATCAGCCCCAGCATTTT.

This clone has a single count. The rearrangement links TRBV7-8 to TRBJ1-5, with D possibly matching TRBD1 (6 bases). From germline, CDR1 is SGHVS and CDR2 FQNEAQ. Trimming pared 1 base from V and 7 bases from J, leaving 11 bases between. The CDR3 consists of 14 residues. The CDR3 DNA follows: TGTGCCAGCAGCTTAGGACCGGACAGCCAGCCCCAGCATTTT. It is translated as CASSLGPDSQPQHF.

This chain connects TRBV7-9 to TRBJ1-2, with a weak D call TRBD1 (6 bases). Germline V gives CDR1 SEHNR, CDR2 FQNEAQ (reference sequence). V dropped 8 bases and J dropped 12 bases, with 22 bases sitting between them. The CDR3 covers 13 residues. The CDR3 reads CASLGGEEGRHTF. CDR3 DNA sequence: TGTGCCAGCCTAGGGGGAGAAGAGGGGAGGCACACCTTC.